The clone carrying this TCR beta chain is labeled as medium-sized. Its specificity is not known. As to time point: sample taken at primary tumor resection. The cohort: some 70 early-stage, untreated non-small cell lung cancer patients. In TCRdb, the 5' RACE reads were re-called with MiXCR into one record per CDR3 protein. The sample holds several thousand distinct CDR3 sequences, over 11% seen once. CDR3 length equals 11 residues. V was cut by 5 bases and J by 6 bases, with 10 bases left in between. Germline CDR1 and CDR2: SQVTM and ANQGSEA. This entry is derived from a study of spatial heterogeneity in lung cancer. Study observations and caveats: Expanded intratumoral alpha and beta TCR counts tracked tumor mutation counts.

This receptor was obtained from a male donor with early-stage non-small cell lung cancer. The chain is built from TRBV29-1 and TRBJ1-1, with D unresolved. Sequencing used lung tumor tissue, obtained at surgery. The DNA of the CDR3 is TGCAGCGTTATTGACATTCCTGAAGCTTTCTTT. Its protein product is CSVIDIPEAFF. The full variable domain, in which reference TRBV29-1 and TRBJ1-1 provide the parts outside the CDR3, is SAVISQKPSRDICQRGTSLTIQCQVDSQVTMMFWYRQQPGQSLTLIATANQGSEATYESGFVIDKFPISRPNLTFSTLTVSNMSPEDSSIYLCSVIDIPEAFFGQGTRLTVV.